This T cell receptor (beta chain) comes out of a study of shared clonotypes between healthy human individuals. Across the whole study: The study used three CD4 naive, three CD4 memory, two CD8 naive and one CD8 memory plate per donor. Study-wide results and caveats: With a handful of donors compared, roughly 5% of naive CD4 clonotypes were shared. It was expected that sequencing depth would affect clonotype sharing among donors.

As for this clone: Its antigen is not known.

TCRdb's copy holds only in-frame clones and misses some; the assay was immunoSEQ multiplex PCR. The sample has 800,000 to 950,000 clones; around 96% are singletons. The naive CD8 fraction comprised CD45RO-negative cells positively selected for CCR7 and excluded terminally differentiated effector memory CD45RA+ cells. The clonotype was recovered from a man aged 25-40 years in good health. The sequencing input was naive CD8+ T cells sorted from blood.

CDR3 coding DNA: TGTGCCAGCAGTTTGGTAGGGGGTACCGTCGATGAAAAACTGTTTTTT. Its protein is CASSLVGGTVDEKLFF. The chain is built from TRBV27 and TRBJ1-4, with a possible D match to TRBD1 (6 bases). There are 16 residues in the CDR3. V was shortened by 3 bases and J by 6 bases, with 17 bases between the two germline ends. Germline V gives CDR1 MNHEY, CDR2 SMNVEV (reference sequence).